Listed below are T cell receptor beta chains from one sample, sequenced in a study of blood T cells in healthy people across ages. Each CDR3 protein is one row after TCRdb ran MiXCR on the 5' RACE reads. The profile shows 600,000 or so distinct CDR3 sequences, about 45% of them singletons. Sequenced: blood. These receptors all come from a man older than 75 in good health. Each CDR3 is given with its conserved first and last residue. D genes are given only for firm matches. Expanded clones get a size class; other rows say once, few or many, or leave the size out.

j_call clone_size d_call v_call cdr3_aa cdr3_nt
TRBJ1-1 NA NA TRBV13 CASSLRGGRVTEAFF TGTGCCAGCAGCTTACGGGGGGGGCGGGTAACTGAAGCTTTCTTT
TRBJ2-3 NA NA TRBV20-1 CSARRDSYTDTQYF TGCAGTGCTAGACGGGACTCCTACACAGATACGCAGTATTTT
TRBJ1-2 NA NA TRBV9 CASSVDPEGYGYTF TGTGCCAGCAGCGTAGATCCGGAAGGGTATGGCTACACCTTC
TRBJ2-3 NA NA TRBV6-6 CASSYGGEFRTDTQYF TGTGCCAGCAGTTACGGGGGCGAGTTCCGCACAGATACGCAGTATTTT
TRBJ2-5 NA NA TRBV2 CASNTEKTQYF TGTGCCAGCAATACGGAAAAGACCCAGTACTTC
TRBJ2-3 few NA TRBV7-2 CASSFGPNTQYF TGTGCCAGCAGCTTCGGACCCAATACGCAGTATTTT
TRBJ2-5 NA TRBD2 TRBV20-1 CSAYLAGGHFQETQYF TGCAGTGCTTACCTAGCGGGGGGACATTTCCAAGAGACCCAGTACTTC
TRBJ2-1 NA NA TRBV29-1 CSVAQPYNEQFF TGCAGCGTAGCGCAACCTTACAATGAGCAGTTCTTC
TRBJ2-3 NA NA TRBV7-2 CASSLDPPSTDTQYF TGTGCCAGCAGCTTAGACCCCCCTAGCACAGATACGCAGTATTTT
TRBJ2-1 many NA TRBV6-6 CASSYGAGKENEQFF TGTGCCAGCAGTTACGGGGCGGGCAAGGAAAATGAGCAGTTCTTC
TRBJ1-2 NA NA TRBV20-1 CSASQGTPYGYTF TGCAGTGCTAGTCAGGGTACCCCTTATGGCTACACCTTC
TRBJ1-6 NA NA TRBV12-3/TRBV12-4 CASSKTTGTYNSPLHF TGTGCCAGCAGTAAAACAACAGGGACCTATAATTCACCCCTCCACTTT
TRBJ2-3 NA NA TRBV14 CASSHQHTQYF TGTGCCAGCAGCCATCAACATACGCAGTATTTT
TRBJ2-7 NA TRBD2 TRBV20-1 CSARALPKAGVEYEQYF TGCAGTGCTAGAGCCCTCCCGAAAGCGGGAGTTGAATACGAGCAGTACTTC
TRBJ2-1 NA NA TRBV7-9 CASSFGSGSYNEQFF TGTGCCAGCAGCTTTGGGAGCGGGTCATACAATGAGCAGTTCTTC
TRBJ2-7 few TRBD1 TRBV5-6 CASSLGDSAYEQYF TGTGCCAGCAGCTTGGGGGACAGCGCCTACGAGCAGTACTTC
TRBJ2-5 NA NA TRBV6-6 CASSDKEGWETQYF TGTGCCAGCAGTGACAAAGAGGGGTGGGAGACCCAGTACTTC
TRBJ1-1 many NA TRBV6-5 CASNPGGGSAEAFF TGTGCCAGCAACCCGGGCGGGGGGTCGGCTGAAGCTTTCTTT
TRBJ2-1 NA NA TRBV7-2 CASSWGPGPFLFF TGTGCCAGCAGCTGGGGACCGGGACCTTTCCTGTTCTTC
TRBJ2-7 few NA TRBV6-2/TRBV6-3 CASRDGGVYEQYF TGTGCCAGCCGAGATGGGGGTGTGTACGAGCAGTACTTC
TRBJ1-2 few TRBD1 TRBV9 CASSTRQGYGYTF TGTGCCAGCAGCACCCGACAGGGCTATGGCTACACCTTC
TRBJ2-4 NA TRBD1 TRBV18 CASSGLGQLKNIQYF TGTGCCAGCTCAGGCTTGGGACAGCTCAAAAACATTCAGTACTTC
TRBJ2-7 few NA TRBV10-3 CAIRDTNRAEQYF TGTGCCATCAGGGATACGAACAGGGCCGAGCAGTACTTC
TRBJ2-1 NA NA TRBV5-1 CASSVPGTYHNEQFF TGCGCCAGCAGCGTGCCCGGGACCTATCACAATGAGCAGTTCTTC
TRBJ2-1 NA TRBD2 TRBV5-1 CASTESSGSSNEQFF TGCGCCAGCACCGAATCTAGCGGGAGCTCCAATGAGCAGTTCTTC
TRBJ1-2 NA TRBD1 TRBV12-3/TRBV12-4 CASRDTGGWSYGYTF TGTGCCAGCAGGGATACAGGGGGTTGGAGCTATGGCTACACCTTC
TRBJ2-5 few TRBD1 TRBV5-1 CASGRQGSQETQYF TGCGCCAGCGGCCGACAGGGTTCCCAAGAGACCCAGTACTTC
TRBJ1-5 few NA TRBV20-1 CSAGKDIYQPQHF TGCAGTGCAGGGAAGGACATTTATCAGCCCCAGCATTTT
TRBJ2-7 NA NA TRBV6-5 CGSSYVGYEQYF TGTGGTAGCAGTTACGTCGGGTACGAGCAGTACTTC
TRBJ1-1 NA TRBD1 TRBV5-1 CASSLRDSNTEAFF TGCGCCAGCAGTCTGCGGGACAGCAACACTGAAGCTTTCTTT
TRBJ2-1 NA TRBD1 TRBV7-2 CASSYWQGGVEQFF TGTGCCAGCAGCTATTGGCAAGGGGGCGTTGAGCAGTTCTTC
TRBJ2-7 few NA TRBV11-2 CASSLGAGPYEQYF TGTGCCAGCAGCTTAGGGGCAGGTCCCTACGAGCAGTACTTC
TRBJ2-3 NA TRBD1 TRBV15 CATSRLGQVLISDTQYF TGTGCCACCAGCAGATTAGGACAGGTTTTAATTTCAGATACGCAGTATTTT
TRBJ2-1 few TRBD2 TRBV7-2 CASSPGLAGGKQFF TGTGCCAGCAGCCCGGGACTAGCGGGGGGAAAGCAGTTCTTC
TRBJ2-4 few TRBD2 TRBV28 CASSMTSGRLAKNIQYF TGTGCCAGCAGTATGACTAGCGGCAGACTAGCCAAAAACATTCAGTACTTC
TRBJ1-5 once NA TRBV20-1 CSAGPGYSNQPQHF TGCAGTGCTGGCCCAGGCTATAGCAATCAGCCCCAGCATTTT
TRBJ1-4 NA TRBD1 TRBV27 CASSLLWKGAATNEKLFF TGTGCCAGCAGTTTATTATGGAAGGGGGCAGCCACTAATGAAAAACTGTTTTTT
TRBJ2-7 NA TRBD1 TRBV7-2 CASSPQGTVSYEQYF TGTGCCAGCAGCCCGCAGGGGACAGTCTCCTACGAGCAGTACTTC
TRBJ2-3 few TRBD1 TRBV2 CASSDREGGTDTQYF TGTGCCAGCAGCGACAGGGAAGGTGGCACAGATACGCAGTATTTT
TRBJ2-3 many TRBD2 TRBV7-9 CASSLAGGPGTDTQYF TGTGCCAGCAGCCTAGCGGGGGGGCCAGGAACAGATACGCAGTATTTT
TRBJ2-5 many NA TRBV20-1 CSGGTSQETQYF TGCAGTGGCGGGACTTCCCAAGAGACCCAGTACTTC
TRBJ2-7 NA NA TRBV24-1 CATSDRDIYEQYF TGTGCCACCAGTGACCGCGACATCTACGAGCAGTACTTC
TRBJ1-1 NA NA TRBV29-1 CSVAFRGGNTEAFF TGCAGCGTTGCCTTCCGTGGGGGGAACACTGAAGCTTTCTTT
TRBJ2-7 NA NA TRBV6-5 CANSETGAGRYEQYF TGTGCCAACAGCGAAACCGGGGCAGGGCGCTACGAGCAGTACTTC
TRBJ2-6 few TRBD1 TRBV7-9 CASSPYRGRNSGANVLTF TGTGCCAGCAGCCCGTACAGGGGGCGGAACTCTGGGGCCAACGTCCTGACTTTC
TRBJ2-3 few NA TRBV7-9 CASSFQLTGSTDTQYF TGTGCCAGCAGCTTTCAGCTAACGGGGAGCACAGATACGCAGTATTTT
TRBJ1-2 once TRBD1 TRBV2 CASNLGTEGGYTF TGTGCCAGCAATCTTGGGACAGAAGGGGGCTACACCTTC
TRBJ2-5 once TRBD2 TRBV20-1 CSARSPSGKAGTQYF TGCAGTGCTAGAAGCCCAAGCGGGAAAGCTGGGACCCAGTACTTC